These 18 T cell receptor beta chains were all obtained from the same sample, sequenced in a study of OX40 agonist ivuxolimab in advanced cancers. Measured with immunoSEQ multiplex PCR; TCRdb has only the in-frame clones, and not every one. The sample records about 67,000 clones, 88% being singletons. Here the sequenced sample was CD4+ or CD8+ T cells sorted from blood, taken in a trial of the OX40 agonist ivuxolimab. The receptors derive from an adult with an advanced solid tumor such as melanoma, head and neck, liver or kidney cancer.

V gene TRBV7-2 combines with J gene TRBJ2-7; TRBD2 aligns across 14 bases. Germline-derived CDR1 and CDR2 are SGHTA and FQGNSA. V shed 4 bases, J shed 7 bases, and the junction held 6 bases outside the gene matches. This CDR3 has 15 amino acids. CDR3 sequence reads: CASSSGLAGGHEQYF. The CDR3 region has the DNA TGTGCCAGCAGCTCAGGACTAGCGGGAGGTCATGAGCAGTACTTC. The complete variable domain, with remaining parts taken from reference TRBV7-2 and TRBJ2-7, reads GAGVSQSPSNKVTEKGKDVELRCDPISGHTALYWYRQSLGQGLEFLIYFQGNSAPDKSGLPSDRFSAERTGGSVSTLTIQRTQQEDSAVYLCASSSGLAGGHEQYFGPGTRLTVT.

The rearrangement links TRBV9 to TRBJ1-1; TRBD1 matches at 7 bases. From germline, CDR1 is SGDLS and CDR2 YYNGEE. V was clipped by 5 bases and J by 1 base; unmatched bases: 5. The CDR3 loop spans 14 amino acids. CDR3 sequence: CASRETGPNTEAFF. The CDR3 DNA reads TGTGCCAGCAGGGAGACAGGGCCGAACACTGAAGCTTTCTTT.

V gene TRBV7-8 combines with J gene TRBJ2-1; a weak D match, TRBD2 (6 bases). CDR3 length: 21 amino acids. V was trimmed by 0 bases and J by 6 bases, leaving 30 bases between them. CDR1 and CDR2 from the germline V gene are SGHVS and FQNEAQ. CDR3 region: CASSLARVGGMRPSARNEQFF. The CDR3 region has the DNA TGTGCCAGCAGCTTAGCCCGGGTGGGGGGAATGCGTCCATCCGCACGCAATGAGCAGTTCTTC.

The chain uses TRBV9 and TRBJ2-7, with D uncertain. The V gene lost 2 bases and the J gene lost 3 bases, with 15 bases spanning the gap. Germline V lookup: CDR1 SGDLS, CDR2 YYNGEE. This CDR3 region has 15 residues. The CDR3 protein is CASSVLFSRDYEQYF. As DNA, the CDR3 is TGTGCCAGCAGCGTCTTATTTAGCCGAGACTACGAGCAGTACTTC.

The CDR3 DNA reads TGTGCCAGCAGTTTGGTGGGACTGGATTCCTACGAGCAGTACTTC. Translated: CASSLVGLDSYEQYF. V gene TRBV28 combines with J gene TRBJ2-7; D may be TRBD2 (6 bases). Trimming removed 3 bases at V and 1 base at J, with 13 bases between. Looked up from germline, CDR1 is MDHEN and CDR2 is SYDVKM. This CDR3 comprises 15 residues.

This chain uses TRBV19 with TRBJ2-7; 12 nucleotides line up with TRBD2. The CDR3 length is 16 residues. Trimming removed 4 bases from V and 3 bases from J; junction bases left unmatched: 7. Germline V CDR1 and CDR2: LNHDA, SQIVND (reference sequence). The CDR3 nucleotides read TGTGCCAGTAGTAGCGGACTAGCGGGATCTATCTACGAGCAGTACTTC. Encoded protein: CASSSGLAGSIYEQYF.

This chain uses TRBV2 with TRBJ1-1; D is unresolved. Per germline, CDR1 SNHLY and CDR2 FYNNEI. The CDR3 contains 15 residues. Deletions cut 6 bases from V and 0 bases from J, with 14 bases between. The CDR3 loop is CASRALGLMNTEAFF. The CDR3 DNA is TGTGCCAGCAGAGCCTTAGGGCTCATGAACACTGAAGCTTTCTTT.

The chain is built from TRBV6-5 and TRBJ1-2; D might be TRBD1 (5 bases). The CDR3 totals 14 residues. Germline values: CDR1 MNHEY, CDR2 SVGAGI. Trimming removed 0 bases at V and 9 bases at J, with 14 bases between. The CDR3 here is CASSYSWQGFSYTF. Here the CDR3 DNA reads TGTGCCAGCAGTTACTCGTGGCAGGGTTTTAGCTACACCTTC.

The chain combines TRBV27 with TRBJ2-1; 7 bases are shared with TRBD2. The ends lost 7 bases at V and 1 base at J; junction bases unmatched: 7. Per germline, CDR1 MNHEY and CDR2 SMNVEV (reference sequence). This CDR3 contains 15 residues. CDR3 sequence reads: CASTPWEGSYNEQFF. The CDR3 coding sequence is TGTGCCAGCACCCCCTGGGAGGGATCCTACAATGAGCAGTTCTTC.

V usage is TRBV15 and J usage is TRBJ2-5; TRBD2 agrees at 13 bases. The CDR3 has 17 amino acids. From germline, CDR1 is LNHNV and CDR2 YYDKDF (reference sequence). V dropped 0 bases and J dropped 4; count of bases not matched to a gene: 5. The CDR3 protein is CATSRDKGLAGRETQYF. As DNA, the CDR3 is TGTGCCACCAGCAGAGATAAGGGACTAGCGGGACGAGAGACCCAGTACTTC.

The rearrangement uses TRBV11-2 and TRBJ2-1; D may be TRBD1 (5 bases). This CDR3 contains 13 residues. The germline gives CDR1 SGHAT, CDR2 FQNNGV. V gave up 4 bases and J gave up 4 bases, with 8 bases separating them. DNA for the CDR3: TGTGCCAGCAGCTCCTCAGGGTACAATGAGCAGTTCTTC. It specifies CASSSSGYNEQFF.

The chain is built from TRBV7-3 and TRBJ2-3, with 10 positions matching TRBD1. Germline loops: CDR1 SGHTA, CDR2 FQGTGA. The CDR3 consists of 17 residues. The J segment lost 4 bases and the V segment lost 5 bases, leaving 12 bases of the junction unmatched. The CDR3, as DNA: TGTGCCAGCAGCCCCCCGGGGACAGGGGTACGGTCAGATACGCAGTATTTT. Translation: CASSPPGTGVRSDTQYF.

V gene TRBV11-3 combines with J gene TRBJ1-5; D is uncertain. Germline V CDR1 and CDR2: SGHNT, YENEEA. Trimming pared 4 bases from V and 5 bases from J, leaving 9 bases between. The CDR3 length is 13 residues. The DNA for the CDR3 is TGTGCCAGCAGCTCAAATTCGGATCAGCCCCAGCATTTT. It yields the protein CASSSNSDQPQHF.

The genes are TRBV5-1 and TRBJ2-5, with D perhaps matching TRBD1 or TRBD2 (5 bases each). In germline, CDR1 is SGHRS, CDR2 YFSETQ. This CDR3 has 12 amino acids. Trimming left V 5 bases short and J 5 bases short, with 10 bases between. Here the CDR3 reads CASSQGGETQYF. The CDR3 DNA reads TGCGCCAGCAGTCAGGGCGGGGAGACCCAGTACTTC. The variable domain in full, completed from reference TRBV5-1 and TRBJ2-5, reads KAGVTQTPRYLIKTRGQQVTLSCSPISGHRSVSWYQQTPGQGLQFLFEYFSETQRNKGNFPGRFSGRQFSNSRSEMNVSTLELGDSALYLCASSQGGETQYFGPGTRLLVL.

This clone was counted between two and nine times. The chain joins TRBV11-2 to TRBJ2-6, with TRBD2 identical over 7 bases. Per germline, CDR1 SGHAT and CDR2 FQNNGV. The J segment lost 4 bases and the V segment lost 0 bases, leaving 3 bases of the junction unmatched. The CDR3 covers 16 residues. In DNA form, the CDR3 reads TGTGCCAGCAGCTTAGAGGGAGGGTTCGGGGCCAACGTCCTGACTTTC. This encodes CASSLEGGFGANVLTF.

The rearrangement uses TRBV29-1 and TRBJ2-5, with 11 bases aligning to TRBD2. Germline V gives CDR1 SQVTM, CDR2 ANQGSEA. J was trimmed by 5 bases and V by 6 bases; bases with no gene match: 2. The CDR3 extends over 12 amino acids. The CDR3 is CSVIAGGETQYF. The CDR3 DNA reads as TGCAGCGTAATAGCGGGAGGGGAGACCCAGTACTTC.

The chain combines TRBV10-3 with TRBJ1-4; D is uncertain. The CDR3 is 13 residues long. Trimming pared 3 bases from V and 8 bases from J, leaving 10 bases between. Looked up from germline, CDR1 is ENHRY and CDR2 is SYGVKD. CDR3 coding DNA: TGTGCCATCAGTGACGGAGGGAGCGAAAAACTGTTTTTT. Residues: CAISDGGSEKLFF.

The V gene is TRBV5-3, the J gene TRBJ1-2; D not certain. TRBV5-3 qualifies as an ORF whose function is uncertain. The CDR3 length is 15 residues. With 6 bases removed from V and 2 bases from J, the gap between germline ends came to 17 bases. The CDR3 protein is CARTKFGAPNYGYTF. CDR3 nucleotide sequence: TGTGCCAGAACAAAGTTCGGCGCACCAAACTATGGCTACACCTTC.